This entry lists 20 T cell receptor beta chains sequenced from one sample in a study of response to subunit inactivated influenza vaccine. MiXCR, applied by TCRdb to the RT-PCR reads, yields one record per CDR3 protein. Of approximately 170,000 distinct CDR3 sequences in the sample, about 15% were seen once. This material consisted of CD8+ T cells sorted from PBMCs, taken 5 days after vaccination. These receptor sequences come from a man aged 50 to 60 who received an inactivated influenza vaccine.

The rearrangement uses TRBV13 and TRBJ2-7; D is unresolved. V was shortened by 4 bases and J by 2 bases, with 12 bases between the two germline ends. The CDR3 length is 14 residues. Germline CDR1 PRHDT, CDR2 FYEKMQ (reference sequence). CDR3 in DNA: TGTGCCAGCAGCTCCGGGCCTAGTGCCTACGAGCAGTACTTC. This translates into CASSSGPSAYEQYF.

This clonotype was counted at least ten times. The rearrangement links TRBV4-3 to TRBJ2-1; possibly TRBD2 for D (6 bases). The V and J ends lost 0 bases and 5 bases respectively, with 14 bases between them. CDR3 length: 16 amino acids. CDR1 is LGHNA, CDR2 YSLEER, per germline. In DNA form, the CDR3 reads TGCGCCAGCAGCCAAGATAGTTGGACTACGAACAATGAGCAGTTCTTC. This encodes CASSQDSWTTNNEQFF.

This clonotype was observed a single time. Just one base apart from a much larger clone, this may be a read error. The V and J genes are TRBV28 and TRBJ1-1, with TRBD1 matching 7 bases. The CDR3 spans 14 residues. J gave up 5 bases and V 10 bases, and 13 bases lay outside the gene matches. Germline values: CDR1 MDHEN, CDR2 SYDVKM. The chain's CDR3 is CATESWAGGTEAFF. CDR3 sequence (DNA): TGTGCCACTGAGAGTTGGGCAGGGGGGACTGAAGCTTTCTTT.

This clonotype was detected only a few times. The chain's CDR3 is CASSLLGGLSTDTQYF. In nucleotides, the CDR3 is TGTGCCAGCAGCTTACTCGGCGGACTTTCCACAGATACGCAGTATTTT. The chain carries TRBV7-3 and TRBJ2-3; D is perhaps TRBD2 (5 bases). Trimming pared 2 bases from V and 2 bases from J, leaving 14 bases between. Germline values: CDR1 SGHTA, CDR2 FQGTGA. CDR3 length equals 16 residues.

This clonotype was found a few times. The chain has TRBV2 and TRBJ2-1; TRBD2 matches 10 bases. The J segment lost 0 bases and the V segment lost 2 bases, leaving 7 bases of the junction unmatched. Germline CDR1 is SNHLY and CDR2 is FYNNEI. The CDR3 runs to 18 residues. The CDR3 region is CASSERGLAPSSYNEQFF. In DNA, the CDR3 is TGTGCCAGCAGTGAACGGGGACTAGCGCCGAGCTCCTACAATGAGCAGTTCTTC.

J is TRBJ2-1 and V is TRBV9, with TRBD2 matching 11 bases. Germline trimming cut 5 bases from V and 7 bases from J; bases unmatched to any gene: 8. CDR3 length: 15 residues. Germline CDR1 reads SGDLS; CDR2 reads YYNGEE. Written as DNA, the CDR3 is TGTGCCAGCAGTGACCCAGGGACTAGCGGAAATGAGCAGTTCTTC. Encoded protein: CASSDPGTSGNEQFF.

This clonotype was seen more than once but under ten times. J is TRBJ2-7 and V is TRBV13; TRBD2 matches at 8 bases. Germline trimming cut 1 base from V and 3 bases from J; bases unmatched to any gene: 5. The CDR3 covers 15 residues. CDR1 is PRHDT, CDR2 FYEKMQ, per germline (reference sequence). The CDR3 coding sequence is TGTGCCAGCAGCTTAGAAGGTAGCGGGATCTACGAGCAGTACTTC. Encoded protein: CASSLEGSGIYEQYF.

The rearrangement uses TRBV4-2 and TRBJ2-3; D is undetermined. V was trimmed by 1 base and J by 0 bases, leaving 14 bases between them. The CDR3 spans 17 residues. The germline CDR1 and CDR2 sequences are LGHNA and YNFKEQ. This CDR3 is CASSQGERGWSTDTQYF. The CDR3 DNA follows: TGTGCCAGCAGCCAAGGGGAAAGAGGTTGGAGCACAGATACGCAGTATTTT.

This clonotype was detected once. The V call is TRBV6-5, the J call TRBJ2-1; D is possibly TRBD1 (6 bases). The V and J ends lost 6 bases and 12 bases respectively, with 15 bases between them. The CDR3 length is 12 residues. Germline V gene lookup returns CDR1 MNHEY and CDR2 SVGAGI. CDR3 amino acids: CASRPDRIRQFF. CDR3 DNA: TGTGCCAGCAGACCCGACAGGATCCGGCAGTTCTTC.

Ten or more counts support this clonotype. This chain joins TRBV7-2 and TRBJ1-2; D is unresolved. The V end was cut by 4 bases, the J end by 5 bases, with 20 bases between. The CDR3 totals 16 residues. Germline CDR1 and CDR2: SGHTA and FQGNSA. The CDR3 reads CASSSLFGVGDYGYTF. The CDR3 region has the DNA TGTGCCAGCAGCTCCCTCTTCGGGGTCGGGGATTATGGCTACACCTTC.

This clonotype was counted between two and nine times. The chain combines TRBV7-9 with TRBJ1-5; no firm D call. Germline V gene lookup returns CDR1 SEHNR and CDR2 FQNEAQ (reference sequence). The CDR3 totals 16 residues. V lost 1 base and J lost 6, with 16 bases in between. CDR3 region: CASSLGRGGLFQPQHF. CDR3 nucleotide sequence: TGTGCCAGCAGCTTAGGCCGGGGAGGTCTCTTTCAGCCCCAGCATTTT.

The chain recombines TRBV6-5 with TRBJ2-3, with unresolved D. Germline V gene sequence: CDR1 MNHEY, CDR2 SVGAGI. V lost 6 bases and J 8 bases, leaving 9 bases between the germline ends. The CDR3 has 11 residues. CDR3 loop: CASSFLGTQYF. The DNA of the CDR3 is TGTGCCAGCAGCTTCCTGGGTACGCAGTATTTT.

In this sample, this clonotype turned up a few times. The chain uses TRBV5-6 and TRBJ1-4; 11 bases line up with TRBD1. V was pared by 6 bases and J by 8 bases, with 6 bases of the junction left unmatched. The CDR3 covers 14 residues. Per germline, CDR1 SGHDT and CDR2 YYEEEE. CDR3 in DNA: TGTGCCAGCACCTTCGGGACAGGGGGAGAAAAACTGTTTTTT. It translates to CASTFGTGGEKLFF.

This sequence joins TRBV5-1 and TRBJ2-7, with 13 bases fitting TRBD2. The ends lost 4 bases at V and 0 bases at J; junction bases unmatched: 10. Germline CDR1 SGHRS, CDR2 YFSETQ. This CDR3 is 18 amino acids long. As DNA, the CDR3 is TGCGCCAGCAGCCCCCCTCGGACTAGCGGGAGCCGCTCCTACGAGCAGTACTTC. Protein sequence: CASSPPRTSGSRSYEQYF.

This clonotype was seen a single time. The chain uses TRBV6-5 and TRBJ2-2; D may be TRBD1 (6 bases). The ends were cut back, 6 bases at V and 5 bases at J, with 7 bases in the middle. CDR1 is MNHEY and CDR2 is SVGAGI in the germline V gene. This CDR3 is built from 12 residues. The CDR3 region is CASRDRTGELFF. The CDR3 DNA reads TGTGCCAGCAGAGACAGGACCGGGGAGCTGTTTTTT.

In this sample, this clonotype turned up a few times. The V call is TRBV7-9, the J call TRBJ1-3; D gene uncertain. With 1 base removed from V and 0 bases from J, the gap between germline ends came to 10 bases. This CDR3 is 16 amino acids long. Germline V gene data show CDR1 as SEHNR and CDR2 as FQNEAQ (reference sequence). Here the CDR3 DNA reads TGTGCCAGCAGCTTAGGCGGCCCCGGCTCTGGAAACACCATATATTTT. It specifies CASSLGGPGSGNTIYF.

This clonotype was found a few times. This sequence joins TRBV11-2 and TRBJ2-2, with 10 bases aligning to TRBD1. Germline lookup yields CDR1 SGHAT and CDR2 FQNNGV. This CDR3 has 16 residues. V lost 2 bases and J lost 6; bases outside the gene matches: 6. CDR3 nucleotides: TGTGCCAGCAGCTTAAAAGACAGGGGGCAGGCCGGGGAGCTGTTTTTT. Amino acid sequence: CASSLKDRGQAGELFF.

This CDR3 reads CASSLGAGVTYEQYF. CDR3 DNA: TGTGCCAGCAGCTTGGGGGCAGGGGTTACCTACGAGCAGTACTTC. This chain links TRBV5-5 with TRBJ2-7, with D possibly being TRBD1 (6 bases). The germline V and J ends were trimmed by 0 bases and 2 bases, with 12 bases remaining between them. The germline V gene encodes CDR1 SGHKS and CDR2 YYEKEE (reference sequence). The CDR3 covers 15 residues.

This sequence joins TRBV5-6 and TRBJ2-5; 7 bases map to TRBD1. Germline-derived CDR1 and CDR2 are SGHDT and YYEEEE. Trimming took 0 bases from V and 5 from J; bases not matched to a gene: 10. This CDR3 is built from 16 residues. This CDR3 is CASSLAPLTGSETQYF. DNA for the CDR3: TGTGCCAGCAGCTTGGCCCCCCTGACAGGGTCGGAGACCCAGTACTTC.

The chain has TRBV6-1 and TRBJ1-5; 7 bases map to TRBD1. CDR3 length: 18 amino acids. Germline-derived CDR1 and CDR2 are MNHNS and SASEGT. The junction had 18 bases not matched to a gene; V was cut back by 5 bases and J by 5 bases. The DNA for the CDR3 is TGTGCCAGCAGTCTTACCGGACAGGCCCCAATTAGTCATCAGCCCCAGCATTTT. This encodes CASSLTGQAPISHQPQHF.